One sample yielded the 30 T cell receptor beta chains listed below, sequenced in a study of vaccination effects on CD4 cells after COVID-19. No antigen has been identified for these receptors. Assay: immunoSEQ multiplex PCR; the TCRdb copy retains only in-frame clones and omits some. The sample comprises some 69,000 clones, roughly four fifths of which are singletons, and approximately 3% rests with the top ten. Expansion with viral peptide pools was applied to antigen-specific CD4+ T cells by the ViraFEST assay prior to sequencing. Once cultured for roughly 10 days, the cells underwent separation to obtain CD4+ T cells. Nucleocapsid antibodies stayed negative before and after vaccination, showing no earlier SARS-CoV-2 infection. The specimen comprised CD4+ T cells from PBMCs cultured with HCoV-NL63 spike peptides, sampled before COVID-19 vaccination. All receptors derive from a human donor who received a COVID-19 vaccine.

CDR3: CASSQVSRELANIQYF. Here the CDR3 DNA reads TGCGCCAGCAGCCAAGTTTCTAGGGAATTGGCAAACATTCAGTACTTC. The chain uses TRBV4-1 and TRBJ2-4, with D unclear. With 1 base removed from V and 6 bases from J, the gap between germline ends came to 16 bases. The CDR3 sequence is 16 residues long. Germline V gene sequence: CDR1 MGHRA, CDR2 YSYEKL.

This chain uses TRBV18 with TRBJ1-1; 7 bases line up with TRBD1. Looked up from germline, CDR1 is KGHSH and CDR2 is LQKENI. J lost 0 bases, V lost 2 bases, and 9 bases had no gene match. This CDR3 spans 17 amino acids. The CDR3: CASSPIGGDSLNTEAFF. The CDR3 DNA follows: TGTGCCAGCTCACCAATCGGGGGGGACAGCTTGAACACTGAAGCTTTCTTT.

This sequence joins TRBV5-1 and TRBJ2-5; D is uncertain. Trimming pared 2 bases from V and 8 bases from J, leaving 22 bases between. The CDR3 loop spans 16 amino acids. Germline CDR1 reads SGHRS; CDR2 reads YFSETQ. DNA for the CDR3: TGCGCCAGCAGCTTTAGACGAGCATCCCAAGACCTTACCCAGTACTTC. The encoded protein is CASSFRRASQDLTQYF. Variable domain in full (rest from reference TRBV5-1 and TRBJ2-5): KAGVTQTPRYLIKTRGQQVTLSCSPISGHRSVSWYQQTPGQGLQFLFEYFSETQRNKGNFPGRFSGRQFSNSRSEMNVSTLELGDSALYLCASSFRRASQDLTQYFGPGTRLLVL.

J is TRBJ1-1 and V is TRBV6-5, with 8 bases matching TRBD1. V was clipped by 6 bases and J by 6 bases; unmatched bases: 12. This CDR3 is 15 amino acids long. Germline V gives CDR1 MNHEY, CDR2 SVGAGI. As DNA, the CDR3 is TGTGCCAGCAGACCCATTACTTCAGGGGGCCCTGAAGCTTTCTTT. This gives the protein CASRPITSGGPEAFF.

J is TRBJ1-4 and V is TRBV19; 8 bases align to TRBD1. With 5 bases clipped from V and 2 bases from J, the junction kept 13 bases outside the gene matches. CDR3 length: 18 amino acids. Germline values: CDR1 LNHDA, CDR2 SQIVND (reference sequence). The CDR3 DNA follows: TGTGCCAGTAGTCCCCGGACAGGGATGGGAGGCACTAATGAAAAACTGTTTTTT. Translated: CASSPRTGMGGTNEKLFF. Full variable domain (rest looked up from reference TRBV19 and TRBJ1-4): DGGITQSPKYLFRKEGQNVTLSCEQNLNHDAMYWYRQDPGQGLRLIYYSQIVNDFQKGDIAEGYSVSREKKESFPLTVTSAQKNPTAFYLCASSPRTGMGGTNEKLFFGSGTQLSVL.

This clone showed up just a few times. V gene TRBV6-1 combines with J gene TRBJ2-5; maybe TRBD2 (6 bases). V gave up 1 base and J gave up 7 bases, with 16 bases separating them. Looked up from germline, CDR1 is MNHNS and CDR2 is SASEGT. The CDR3 has 15 residues. The CDR3 loop reads CASSEVGGWGGTQYF. In nucleotides, the CDR3 is TGTGCCAGCAGTGAAGTGGGGGGTTGGGGCGGGACCCAGTACTTC.

The rearrangement links TRBV29-1 to TRBJ1-2; possibly TRBD1 for D (5 bases). V shed 1 base and J shed 7 bases, with 7 bases lying between them. CDR3 length equals 11 residues. Germline V gene sequence: CDR1 SQVTM, CDR2 ANQGSEA. CDR3 loop: CSVEGGAGYTF. As DNA, the CDR3 is TGCAGCGTTGAAGGTGGGGCTGGCTACACCTTC.

The J gene is TRBJ1-1, the V gene TRBV24-1; 7 nucleotides align to TRBD1. The germline CDR1 and CDR2 sequences are KGHDR and SFDVKD. J lost 7 bases, V lost 5 bases, and 9 bases had no gene match. The CDR3 extends over 14 amino acids. DNA of the CDR3: TGTGCCACCAGTGGCCCAGGGGGGCGTAGTGAAGCTTTCTTT. Its protein product is CATSGPGGRSEAFF.

V usage is TRBV6-5 and J usage is TRBJ2-5; tentatively, D is TRBD2 (5 bases). The germline gives CDR1 MNHEY, CDR2 SVGAGI. The CDR3 is 12 amino acids. The ends were cut back, 4 bases at V and 2 bases at J, with 5 bases in the middle. CDR3 loop: CASSSGQETQYF. In DNA, the CDR3 is TGTGCCAGCAGTTCGGGACAAGAGACCCAGTACTTC.

This chain joins TRBV6-6 and TRBJ2-3; the match to TRBD1 covers 7 bases. The germline V gene has CDR1 MNHNY and CDR2 SVGAGI (reference sequence). The J segment lost 3 bases and the V segment lost 5 bases, leaving 5 bases of the junction unmatched. This CDR3 has 14 amino acids. The CDR3 DNA reads TGTGCCAGCAGTGGGACAGTCCTTACAGATACGCAGTATTTT. It encodes CASSGTVLTDTQYF.

The V call is TRBV30, the J call TRBJ1-1, with D maybe TRBD1 (5 bases). Per the germline V gene, CDR1 is GTSNPN and CDR2 is SVGIG (reference sequence). The CDR3 is 14 residues long. Trimming cost V 0 bases and J 5 bases, with 13 bases left between them. The CDR3 protein is CAWSVAWGGTEAFF. Written as DNA, the CDR3 is TGTGCCTGGAGTGTAGCCTGGGGGGGAACTGAAGCTTTCTTT.

V and J are TRBV7-3 and TRBJ2-3; 7 bases match TRBD1. In germline, CDR1 is SGHTA, CDR2 FQGTGA. V shed 4 bases and J 0 bases; nucleotides not matched to a gene: 1. This CDR3 contains 14 residues. The CDR3 reads CASSSTGSTDTQYF. The CDR3 nucleotides read TGTGCCAGCAGCTCGACAGGGAGCACAGATACGCAGTATTTT.

The chain is built from TRBV24-1 and TRBJ2-3; the D gene is possibly TRBD1 (6 bases). The germline gives CDR1 KGHDR, CDR2 SFDVKD. The CDR3 spans 14 residues. The V gene lost 1 base and the J gene lost 6 bases, with 10 bases spanning the gap. The CDR3, as DNA: TGTGCCACCAGTGATTTCCGACAGGCGGATACGCAGTATTTT. Encoded protein: CATSDFRQADTQYF.

The chain uses TRBV30 and TRBJ1-2; D gene ambiguous. Per the germline V gene, CDR1 is GTSNPN and CDR2 is SVGIG (reference sequence). This CDR3 has 13 amino acids. V lost 0 bases and J lost 14, with 19 bases in between. CDR3 in amino acids: CAWSVKAAAGGTF. The CDR3 DNA reads TGTGCCTGGAGTGTAAAGGCAGCCGCGGGTGGGACCTTC.

This chain's CDR3 is CASSPRTDWGGQPQHF. The CDR3 DNA is TGTGCCAGTAGTCCCCGGACAGATTGGGGTGGTCAGCCCCAGCATTTT. V usage is TRBV19 and J usage is TRBJ1-5; perhaps TRBD1 as D (6 bases). The CDR3 is 16 amino acids. The germline V gene encodes CDR1 LNHDA and CDR2 SQIVND (reference sequence). V was clipped by 5 bases and J by 6 bases, with 20 bases between them.

The gene calls are TRBV28 and TRBJ2-1; TRBD1 aligns across 11 bases. The CDR3 consists of 12 residues. V trimming: 6 bases; J trimming: 16 bases; junction bases outside the gene matches: 8. CDR1 and CDR2 from the germline V gene are MDHEN and SYDVKM. The CDR3 region has the DNA TGTGCCAGCAGCTTAGGGACAGGGGGTATTTTCTTC. It specifies CASSLGTGGIFF.

This clone was recorded once. The chain uses TRBV27 and TRBJ2-2; TRBD2 aligns across 7 bases. The CDR3 is 14 amino acids. Germline CDR1 reads MNHEY; CDR2 reads SMNVEV (reference sequence). The junction had 6 bases not matched to a gene; V was cut back by 4 bases and J by 7 bases. This CDR3 is CASSWTSAGGELFF. In nucleotides, the CDR3 is TGTGCCAGCAGTTGGACTAGTGCGGGCGGGGAGCTGTTTTTT.

In its sample, this clone was seen a few times. The genes are TRBV19 and TRBJ2-6; D is undetermined. This CDR3 has 14 amino acids. V was clipped by 10 bases and J by 4 bases, with 14 bases between them. Germline V lookup: CDR1 LNHDA, CDR2 SQIVND (reference sequence). The CDR3: CATHLGYGANVLTF. CDR3 DNA sequence: TGTGCCACTCACCTTGGGTACGGGGCCAACGTCCTGACTTTC.

This clone was found a few times. The rearrangement links TRBV24-1 to TRBJ1-1; no clear D gene. The CDR3 length is 12 residues. Trimming stripped 7 bases from V and 5 bases from J, with 10 bases between. CDR1 KGHDR and CDR2 SFDVKD come from the germline V gene. In nucleotides, the CDR3 is TGTGCCACCAGCTCCGTGGGTACTGAAGCTTTCTTT. The encoded protein is CATSSVGTEAFF.

The rearrangement links TRBV15 to TRBJ2-3; 9 bases match TRBD1. V was pared by 0 bases and J by 8 bases, with 6 bases of the junction left unmatched. The CDR3 length is 15 residues. The V gene's germline CDR1 is LNHNV and CDR2 YYDKDF (reference sequence). The CDR3 region has the DNA TGTGCCACCAGCAGAGATGGGACAGGGTTTAGTACGCAGTATTTT. Its protein is CATSRDGTGFSTQYF. The entire variable domain, with the rest obtained from reference TRBV15 and TRBJ2-3, is as follows: DAMVIQNPRYQVTQFGKPVTLSCSQTLNHNVMYWYQQKSSQAPKLLFHYYDKDFNNEADTPDNFQSRRPNTSFCFLDIRSPGLGDTAMYLCATSRDGTGFSTQYFGPGTRLTVL.

V usage is TRBV25-1 and J usage is TRBJ1-6, with D tentatively TRBD1 (6 bases). V shed 5 bases and J shed 7 bases, with 9 bases lying between them. The CDR3 sequence is 13 residues long. Germline loops: CDR1 MGHDK, CDR2 SYGVNS. The CDR3 reads CASSRTENSPLHF. Here the CDR3 DNA reads TGTGCCAGCAGTCGGACAGAAAATTCACCCCTCCACTTT.

The CDR3 DNA reads TGTGCCAGCAGCCGGGTCGGCGACTATAGCAATCAGCCCCAGCATTTT. Its translation is CASSRVGDYSNQPQHF. The V gene is TRBV5-6, the J gene TRBJ1-5, with D uncertain. The V gene lost 4 bases and the J gene lost 0 bases, with 14 bases spanning the gap. Germline-derived CDR1 and CDR2 are SGHDT and YYEEEE. This CDR3 is built from 16 residues.

This chain joins TRBV11-3 and TRBJ2-1; D may be TRBD2 (5 bases). The CDR3 spans 14 residues. CDR1 is SGHNT, CDR2 YENEEA, per germline. The germline V and J ends were trimmed by 4 bases and 4 bases, with 11 bases remaining between them. The CDR3 nucleotides are TGTGCCAGCAGCTCGGACTCCCTATACAATGAGCAGTTCTTC. It encodes CASSSDSLYNEQFF.

The chain carries TRBV6-6 and TRBJ2-7; D perhaps matches TRBD2 (5 bases). The CDR3 has 14 residues. The V gene lost 2 bases and the J gene lost 3 bases, with 11 bases spanning the gap. Germline values: CDR1 MNHNY, CDR2 SVGAGI (reference sequence). CDR3 DNA sequence: TGTGCCAGCAGTTACGGCAAAGCGGTCTACGAGCAGTACGTC. This gives the protein CASSYGKAVYEQYV.

CDR3 DNA: TGTGCCAGCAGCGAGGGACAGTATAATTCACCCCTCCACTTT. Protein sequence: CASSEGQYNSPLHF. The chain recombines TRBV7-9 with TRBJ1-6; TRBD1 matches 7 bases. Germline V gene data show CDR1 as SEHNR and CDR2 as FQNEAQ (reference sequence). V lost 5 bases to trimming and J lost 4 bases; unmatched junction nucleotides: 2. The CDR3 consists of 14 residues.

This chain links TRBV5-6 with TRBJ2-1; no reliable D call. Per the germline V gene, CDR1 is SGHDT and CDR2 is YYEEEE. Trimming removed 2 bases from V and 6 bases from J, with 15 bases in between. The CDR3 has 15 residues. CDR3 in amino acids: CASSFRHKTPNEQFF. CDR3 in DNA: TGTGCCAGCAGCTTTCGGCACAAGACACCCAATGAGCAGTTCTTC.

The chain combines TRBV4-1 with TRBJ2-5; a possible D gene is TRBD1 (5 bases). CDR1 MGHRA and CDR2 YSYEKL come from the germline V gene. The ends were cut back, 1 base at V and 4 bases at J, with 16 bases in the middle. The CDR3 covers 16 residues. The CDR3 sequence is CASSQGLGDWGETQYF. The DNA of the CDR3 is TGCGCCAGCAGCCAAGGCCTAGGGGATTGGGGAGAGACCCAGTACTTC.

CDR3 amino acids: CASARLDSNQPQHF. The CDR3 DNA reads TGTGCCAGCGCCCGACTGGACAGCAATCAGCCCCAGCATTTT. This chain links TRBV9 with TRBJ1-5; D unresolved. Looked up from germline, CDR1 is SGDLS and CDR2 is YYNGEE. V shed 7 bases and J shed 1 base, with 12 bases lying between them. This CDR3 comprises 14 residues.

V and J are TRBV2 and TRBJ2-3; TRBD2 agrees at 9 bases. The CDR3 length is 15 residues. J gave up 0 bases and V 6 bases, and 4 bases lay outside the gene matches. Per germline, CDR1 SNHLY and CDR2 FYNNEI. CDR3 in amino acids: CASRIAGASTDTQYF. In DNA form, the CDR3 reads TGTGCCAGCAGAATAGCGGGGGCCAGCACAGATACGCAGTATTTT. Full variable domain (rest looked up from reference TRBV2 and TRBJ2-3): EPEVTQTPSHQVTQMGQEVILRCVPISNHLYFYWYRQILGQKVEFLVSFYNNEISEKSEIFDDQFSVERPDGSNFTLKIRSTKLEDSAMYFCASRIAGASTDTQYFGPGTRLTVL.

This chain links TRBV6-2 or TRBV6-3 with TRBJ1-2; no firm D call. With 0 bases removed from V and 0 bases from J, the gap between germline ends came to 8 bases. Germline V lookup: CDR1 MNHEY, CDR2 SVGEGT. The CDR3 extends over 15 amino acids. Here the CDR3 reads CASSYSYTANYGYTF. DNA of the CDR3: TGTGCCAGCAGTTACTCGTACACCGCTAACTATGGCTACACCTTC.